The 3 T cell receptor beta chains below come from one sample, sequenced in a study of blood T cells in healthy people across ages. A second PCR of 7 to 11 cycles used a sample-barcoded 5' primer and a J-beta primer mix. TCRdb re-called the 5' RACE reads with MiXCR, one entry per CDR3 protein. The top ten hold under 4.5% of the sample, which has roughly 800,000 distinct CDR3 sequences, about 25% seen once. This sample also belongs to another study, concerning T cells of mothers and their children.

Sequenced sample: blood. These receptors were obtained from a boy aged 5-17 years in good health.

The CDR3 loop reads CASSYSIGAGNYGYTF. Here the CDR3 DNA reads TGTGCCAGCAGTTACTCGATCGGGGCAGGGAACTATGGCTACACCTTC. This sequence joins TRBV6-5 and TRBJ1-2, with D perhaps matching TRBD1 (5 bases). The V end lost 0 bases, the J end lost 2 bases, and 13 bases lay between the germline ends. Germline CDR1 MNHEY, CDR2 SVGAGI. The CDR3 has 16 amino acids.

This clonotype was recorded at least ten times. The genes are TRBV27 and TRBJ2-7; D not resolved. Germline values: CDR1 MNHEY, CDR2 SMNVEV (reference sequence). The CDR3 spans 11 residues. Trimming left V 8 bases short and J 3 bases short, with 8 bases between. CDR3 amino acids: CASRLGYEQYF. The DNA for the CDR3 is TGTGCCAGCCGTCTCGGCTACGAGCAGTACTTC.

Ten or more counts support this clonotype. The chain joins TRBV3-1 to TRBJ2-7, with 8 bases that match TRBD1. This CDR3 comprises 18 residues. Germline-derived CDR1 and CDR2 are LGHDT and YNNKEL (reference sequence). Trimming removed 1 base from V and 1 base from J; junction bases left unmatched: 12. The CDR3: CASSQGTRTGKGSYEQYF. DNA for the CDR3: TGTGCCAGCAGCCAAGGTACGAGGACAGGGAAAGGGTCCTACGAGCAGTACTTC.